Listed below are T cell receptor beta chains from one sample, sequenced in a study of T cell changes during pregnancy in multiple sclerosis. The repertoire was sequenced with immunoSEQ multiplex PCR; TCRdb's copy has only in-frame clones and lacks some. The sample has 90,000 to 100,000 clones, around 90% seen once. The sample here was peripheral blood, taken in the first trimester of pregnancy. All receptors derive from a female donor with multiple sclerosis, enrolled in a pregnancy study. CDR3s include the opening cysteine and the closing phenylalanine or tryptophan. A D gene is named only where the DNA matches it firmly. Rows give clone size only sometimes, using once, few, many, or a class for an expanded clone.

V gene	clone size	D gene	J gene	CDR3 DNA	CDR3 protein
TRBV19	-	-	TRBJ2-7	TGTGCCAGTATATGGGCTCTGACAGCCTACGAGCAGTACTTC	CASIWALTAYEQYF
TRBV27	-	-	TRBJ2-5	TGTGCCAGCAGTCCTGACGTTAGCGAGACGCAAGAGACCCAGTACTTC	CASSPDVSETQETQYF
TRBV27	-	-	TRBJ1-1	TGTGCCAGCTCAAAGGGGATACAGAACACTGAAGCTTTCTTT	CASSKGIQNTEAFF
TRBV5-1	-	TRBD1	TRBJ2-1	TGCGCCAGCAGCTTGTATGGACAGGGGAACAATGAGCAGTTCTTC	CASSLYGQGNNEQFF
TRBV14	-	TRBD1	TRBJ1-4	TGTGCCAGCAGCCAAGACATCAGGGGGCAACTGTTTTTT	CASSQDIRGQLFF
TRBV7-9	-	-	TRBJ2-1	TGTGCCAGCAGCTTATATCGGGGTAATGAGCAGTTCTTC	CASSLYRGNEQFF
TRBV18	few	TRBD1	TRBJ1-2	TGTGCCAGCTCACTAGACAGGGTGTCCTATGGCTACACCTTC	CASSLDRVSYGYTF
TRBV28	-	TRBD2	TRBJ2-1	TGTGCCAGCGGGGAAGCCGGGACTAAAAACAATGAGCAGTTCTTC	CASGEAGTKNNEQFF
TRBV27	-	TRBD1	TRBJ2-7	TGTGCCAGCAGTTTCCAGGGGGATTACTACGAGCAGTACTTC	CASSFQGDYYEQYF
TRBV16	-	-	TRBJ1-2	TGTGCCAGCAGCCATCCGCCGAGTTCTAACTATGGCTACACCTTC	CASSHPPSSNYGYTF